This T cell receptor (beta chain) was sequenced during a study of shared clonotypes between healthy human individuals. Only CD45RO-negative cells positively selected for CCR7 counted as naive CD8 cells, so terminally differentiated effector memory CD45RA+ cells were excluded. Losses at the gene ends were 3 bases for V and 8 bases for J; bases not matched to a gene: 6. The germline V gene has CDR1 MDHEN and CDR2 SYDVKM. This CDR3 spans 14 amino acids. This table comes from immunoSEQ multiplex PCR, and its TCRdb copy is limited to in-frame clones, with some not included. This sample carries more than 2 million clones, 93% of them seen once, and the ten largest clones take approximately 1.7%.

The V and J genes are TRBV28 and TRBJ2-1, with TRBD2 matching 8 bases. Sequenced: naive CD8+ T cells from PBMCs. The sequence was collected from a man aged 18 to 29 in good health. Some clones in this sample may be carry-over from other donors' samples. DNA of the CDR3: TGTGCCAGCAGTTTCGCGGGAGGCTCTGATGAGCAGTTCTTC. Translated, it gives CASSFAGGSDEQFF.